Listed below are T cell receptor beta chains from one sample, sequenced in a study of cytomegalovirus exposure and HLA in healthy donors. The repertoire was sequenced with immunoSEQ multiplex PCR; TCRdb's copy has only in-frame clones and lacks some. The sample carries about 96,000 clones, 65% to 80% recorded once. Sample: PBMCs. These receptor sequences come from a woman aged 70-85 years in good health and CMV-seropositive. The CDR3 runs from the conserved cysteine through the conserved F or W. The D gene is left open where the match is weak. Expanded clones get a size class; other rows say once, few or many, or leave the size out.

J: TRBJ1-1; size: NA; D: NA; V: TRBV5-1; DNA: TGCGCCAGCAGCTTGGATCGAAGTGAGAGGCCCCGGGACAAACACACTGAAGCTTTCTTT; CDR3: CASSLDRSERPRDKHTEAFF
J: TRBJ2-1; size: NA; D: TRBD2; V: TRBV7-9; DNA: TGTGCCAGCAGCGGGAGGGACTCCTCAGCCTACAATGAGCAGTTCTTC; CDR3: CASSGRDSSAYNEQFF
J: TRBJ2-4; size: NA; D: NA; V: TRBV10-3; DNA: TGTGCCATCAGCGGACAGGCCGGGGGGGGCAAAAACATTCAGTACTTC; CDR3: CAISGQAGGGKNIQYF
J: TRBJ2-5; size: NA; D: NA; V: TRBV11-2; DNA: TGTGCCAGCAGCTCACTGTACCAAGAGACCCAGTACTTC; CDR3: CASSSLYQETQYF
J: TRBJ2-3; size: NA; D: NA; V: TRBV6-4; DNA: TGTGCCAGCAGTCCCAACCCGGAGACAGATACGCAGTATTTT; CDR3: CASSPNPETDTQYF
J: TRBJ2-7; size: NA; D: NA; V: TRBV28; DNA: TGTGCCAGCAGTCTAGGGGGTTTGAACGAGCAGTACTTC; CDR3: CASSLGGLNEQYF
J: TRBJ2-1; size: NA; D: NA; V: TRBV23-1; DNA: TGCGCCAGCAACCGGACCAATGTGGAGGTGAATGAGCAGTTCTTC; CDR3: CASNRTNVEVNEQFF
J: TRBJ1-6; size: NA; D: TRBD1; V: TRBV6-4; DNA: TGTGCCAGCAGTGACACAGGACAGGGCCCCTCACCCCTCCACTTT; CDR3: CASSDTGQGPSPLHF
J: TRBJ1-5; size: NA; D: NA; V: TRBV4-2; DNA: TGTGCCAGCAGCCAAGAGGCAGGTAATAGCAATCAGCCCCAGCATTTT; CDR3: CASSQEAGNSNQPQHF
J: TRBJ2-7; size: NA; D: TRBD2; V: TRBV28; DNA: TGTGCCAGCAGTACAATGGGACTAGCGGGAGGTTTAGACGAGCAGTACTTC; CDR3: CASSTMGLAGGLDEQYF
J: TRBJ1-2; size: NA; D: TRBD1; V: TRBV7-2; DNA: TGTGCCAGCAGCCCCGGGACAGGGGTGGGCTATGGCTACACCTTC; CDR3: CASSPGTGVGYGYTF
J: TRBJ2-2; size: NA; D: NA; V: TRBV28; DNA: TGTGCCAGCAGTTCCACTTTACTATTTGCCGGGGAGCTGTTTTTT; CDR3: CASSSTLLFAGELFF
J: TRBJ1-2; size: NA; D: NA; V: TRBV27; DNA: TGTGCCAGCACTCAAACTTTCATCGGGGGGCGCGGAGGCTACACCTTC; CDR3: CASTQTFIGGRGGYTF
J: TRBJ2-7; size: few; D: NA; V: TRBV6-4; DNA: TGTGCCAGCAGTGCCCAACAGGGTTACGAGCAGTACTTC; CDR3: CASSAQQGYEQYF
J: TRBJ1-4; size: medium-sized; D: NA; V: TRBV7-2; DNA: TGTGCCAGCAGCCTAAACAGGGCAACTAATGAAAAACTGTTTTTT; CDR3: CASSLNRATNEKLFF
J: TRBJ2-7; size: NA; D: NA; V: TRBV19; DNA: TGTGCCAGTAGTATAGGACAGGAGTACGAGCAGTACTTC; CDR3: CASSIGQEYEQYF
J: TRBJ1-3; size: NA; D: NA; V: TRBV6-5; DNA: TGTGCCAGCAGACTTAACAGAAACCTTGGAAACACCATATATTTT; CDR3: CASRLNRNLGNTIYF
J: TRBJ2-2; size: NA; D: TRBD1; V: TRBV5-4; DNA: TGTGCCAGCAGCACTCCACCGGGACAGGGTTTGACCGGGGAGCTGTTTTTT; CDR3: CASSTPPGQGLTGELFF
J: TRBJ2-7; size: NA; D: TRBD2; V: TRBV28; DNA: TGTGCCAGCACCCCTAGCGGGAAGACGGAGGAGCAGTACTTC; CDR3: CASTPSGKTEEQYF
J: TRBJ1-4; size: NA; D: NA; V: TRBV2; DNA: TGTGCCAGCAGTGATGGCCTATACTCCAAGGGGGAAAAACTGTTTTTT; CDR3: CASSDGLYSKGEKLFF
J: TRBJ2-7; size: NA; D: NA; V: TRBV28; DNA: TGTGCCAGCAGTCAGGGGAACTCCTACGAGCAGTACTTC; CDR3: CASSQGNSYEQYF
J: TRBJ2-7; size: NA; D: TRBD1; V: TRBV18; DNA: TGTGCCAGCTCCTACAGGGGCGAGCAGTACTTC; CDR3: CASSYRGEQYF
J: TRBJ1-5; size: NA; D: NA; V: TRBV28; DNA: TGCGCCAGCAGCACGCACCCTTCGGGGCAGCCCCAGCATTTT; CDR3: CASSTHPSGQPQHF
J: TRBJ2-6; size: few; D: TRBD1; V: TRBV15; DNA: TGTGCCACCAGCAGAGATAGAGCAGGGGGCTTCTCTGGGGCCAACGTCCTGACTTTC; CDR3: CATSRDRAGGFSGANVLTF
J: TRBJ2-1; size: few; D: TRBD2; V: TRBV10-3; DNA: TGTGCCATCAGTGAGCCTACTAGCGGGAATTTGAATGAGCAGTTCTTC; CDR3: CAISEPTSGNLNEQFF
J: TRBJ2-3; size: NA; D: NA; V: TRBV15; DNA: TGTGCCACCAGCAGGGGAAGGGGATGGGGCACAGATACGCAGTATTTT; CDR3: CATSRGRGWGTDTQYF
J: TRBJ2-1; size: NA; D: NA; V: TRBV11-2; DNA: TGTGCCAGCAGCTTGGAGGTCGGCTCCTACAATGAGCAGTTCTTC; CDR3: CASSLEVGSYNEQFF
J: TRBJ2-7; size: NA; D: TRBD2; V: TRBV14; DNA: TGTGCCAGCAGCCAATCGGGACTAGCGGGAGTTTACGAGCAGTACTTC; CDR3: CASSQSGLAGVYEQYF
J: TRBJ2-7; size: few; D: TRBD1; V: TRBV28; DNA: TGTGCCAGCAGTAACAGGGGAAGAGGCTACGAGCAGTACTTC; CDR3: CASSNRGRGYEQYF
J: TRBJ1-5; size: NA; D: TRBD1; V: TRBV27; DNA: TGTGCCAGCAGTAAGGACAGGGCTCAGCCCCAGCATTTT; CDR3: CASSKDRAQPQHF
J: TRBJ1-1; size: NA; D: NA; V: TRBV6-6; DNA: TGTGCCAGCAGTTACTCGAGCGGAAAAGCTTTCTTT; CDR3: CASSYSSGKAFF
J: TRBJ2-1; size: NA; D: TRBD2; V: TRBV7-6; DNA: TGTGCCAGCAGCCGAACCGGGACTAGCGGGAGTAATGAGCAGTTCTTC; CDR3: CASSRTGTSGSNEQFF
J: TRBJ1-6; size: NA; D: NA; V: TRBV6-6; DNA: TGTGCCAGCAGTTACCCCAGTAATCCAAATCTCCTCCACTTT; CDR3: CASSYPSNPNLLHF
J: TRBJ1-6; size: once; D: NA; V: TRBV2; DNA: TGTGCCAGCAGTGAAAGAGGGCTGGGGCTCCACTTT; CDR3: CASSERGLGLHF
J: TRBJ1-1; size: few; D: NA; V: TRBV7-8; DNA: TGTGCCAGCAGCTTAGCTGCTGCAGGGAACACTGAAGCTTTCTTT; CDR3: CASSLAAAGNTEAFF
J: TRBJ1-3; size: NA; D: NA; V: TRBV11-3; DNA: TGTGCCAGCAGCTTGCCCGGTAGCAACACCATATATTTT; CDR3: CASSLPGSNTIYF
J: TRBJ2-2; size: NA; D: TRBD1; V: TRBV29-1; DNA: TGCAGCGCCTTCGGGACAGCGAACACCGGGGAGCTGTTTTTT; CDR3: CSAFGTANTGELFF
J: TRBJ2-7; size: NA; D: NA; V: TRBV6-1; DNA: TGTGCCAGCAGAACAACAGGGAGTCCCTACGAGCAGTACTTC; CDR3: CASRTTGSPYEQYF
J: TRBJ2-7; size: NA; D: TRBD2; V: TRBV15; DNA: TGTGCCACCAGCAGAGAGGCTAGCGGGAGCGAGCAGTACTTC; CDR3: CATSREASGSEQYF
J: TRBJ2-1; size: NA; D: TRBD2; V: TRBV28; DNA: TGTGTTTCTTCTAGCGGGGGTCGCTACAATGAGCAGTTCTTC; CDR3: CVSSSGGRYNEQFF
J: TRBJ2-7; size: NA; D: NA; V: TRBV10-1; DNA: TGCGCCAGCAGTGAGTCTGGCGACCCTAGTTCCTACGAGCAGTACTTC; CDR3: CASSESGDPSSYEQYF
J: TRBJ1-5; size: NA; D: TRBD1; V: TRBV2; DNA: TGTGCCAGCAGTGAAAAGAGGACAGGGGAGCCCCAGCATTTT; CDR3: CASSEKRTGEPQHF
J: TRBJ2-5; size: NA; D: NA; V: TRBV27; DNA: TGTGCCAGCAGTTCACAGGACCAAGAGACCCAGTACTTC; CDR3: CASSSQDQETQYF
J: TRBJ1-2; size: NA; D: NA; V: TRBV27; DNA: TGTGCCAGCAGTTTAGTGGGCAGGGGCTATGGCTACACCTTC; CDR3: CASSLVGRGYGYTF
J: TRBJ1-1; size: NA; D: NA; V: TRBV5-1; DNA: TGCGCCAGCAGCCAATTCATGAACACTGAAGCTTTCTTT; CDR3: CASSQFMNTEAFF
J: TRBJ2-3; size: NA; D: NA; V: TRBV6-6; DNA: TGTGCCAGCAGACCCGGGTATGGGTTGAGGACAGATACGCAGTATTTT; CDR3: CASRPGYGLRTDTQYF
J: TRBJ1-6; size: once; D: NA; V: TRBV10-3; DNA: TGTGCCATCAGTGAGGAGAGTTCACCCCTCCACTTT; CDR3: CAISEESSPLHF
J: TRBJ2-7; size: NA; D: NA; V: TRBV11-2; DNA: TGTGCCAGCAGCTTAGTTGGGGACACTATGGTGTTGGGCTTGTACGAGCAGTACTTC; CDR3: CASSLVGDTMVLGLYEQYF
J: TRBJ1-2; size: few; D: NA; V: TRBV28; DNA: TGTGCCAGCAATTGGGGTTGGGGGGAGGGGAACTATGGCTACACCTTC; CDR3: CASNWGWGEGNYGYTF
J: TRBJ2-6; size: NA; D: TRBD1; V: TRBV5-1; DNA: TGCGCCAGCAGCTTACCGGGACAGGGGGCCGGTGGGGCCAACGTCCTGACTTTC; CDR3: CASSLPGQGAGGANVLTF
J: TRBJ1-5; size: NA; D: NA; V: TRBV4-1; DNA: TGCGCCAGCAGCCAAGGCGACACGAGTCAGCCCCAGCATTTT; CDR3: CASSQGDTSQPQHF